This T cell receptor (beta chain) was identified in a study of blood T cell repertoires in COVID-19. Overall study: The United States, Italy and Spain were the sources of the acute and convalescent COVID-19 samples. From T cells, B-cell-depleted T cells, or PBMCs came the material, which was cDNA or gDNA.

Measured with immunoSEQ multiplex PCR; TCRdb has only the in-frame clones, and not every one. Counted here are under 150,000 clones, about 80% occurring once; the ten biggest clones make up around 8%. This CDR3 is built from 16 residues. V was pared by 5 bases and J by 3 bases, with 21 bases between. The source of this sequence is a woman aged 40 to 50 with acute or convalescent COVID-19. The chain is built from TRBV5-3 and TRBJ2-7; D perhaps matches TRBD2 (6 bases). TRBV5-3 counts as an open reading frame of uncertain function. Sequenced sample: peripheral blood. The chain's CDR3 is CARRGGVEPVIYEQYF. CDR3 DNA sequence: TGTGCCAGAAGAGGAGGGGTCGAACCCGTGATCTACGAGCAGTACTTC.